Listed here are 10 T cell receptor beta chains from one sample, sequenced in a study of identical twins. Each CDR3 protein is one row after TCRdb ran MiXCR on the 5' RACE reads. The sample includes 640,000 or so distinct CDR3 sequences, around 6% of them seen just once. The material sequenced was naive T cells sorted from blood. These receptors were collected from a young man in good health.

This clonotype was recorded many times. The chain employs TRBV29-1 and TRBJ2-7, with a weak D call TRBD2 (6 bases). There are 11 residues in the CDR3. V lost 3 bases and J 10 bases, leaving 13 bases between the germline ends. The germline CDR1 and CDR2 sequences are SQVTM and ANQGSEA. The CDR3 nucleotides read TGCAGCGTTGATTCGGCGGGGAGACAGTACTTC. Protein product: CSVDSAGRQYF.

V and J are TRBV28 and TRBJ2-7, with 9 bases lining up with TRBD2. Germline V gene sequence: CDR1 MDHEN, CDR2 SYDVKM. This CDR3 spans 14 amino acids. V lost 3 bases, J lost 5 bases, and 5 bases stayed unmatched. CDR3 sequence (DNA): TGTGCCAGCAGTTTCGTAGCGGGAGCGGACGAGCAGTACGTC. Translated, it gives CASSFVAGADEQYV.

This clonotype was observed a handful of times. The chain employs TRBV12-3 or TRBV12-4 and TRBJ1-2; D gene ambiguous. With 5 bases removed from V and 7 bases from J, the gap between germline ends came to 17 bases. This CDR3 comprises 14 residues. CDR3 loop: CASSDPRAASGYTF. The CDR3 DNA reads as TGTGCCAGCAGTGACCCGAGGGCAGCAAGTGGCTACACCTTC.

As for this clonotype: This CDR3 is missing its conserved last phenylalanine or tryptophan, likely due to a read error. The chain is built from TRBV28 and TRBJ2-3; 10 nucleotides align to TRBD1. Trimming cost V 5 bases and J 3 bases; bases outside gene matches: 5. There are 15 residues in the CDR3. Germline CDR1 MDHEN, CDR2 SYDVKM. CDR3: CASSETGGTTDTQYI. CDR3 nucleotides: TGTGCCAGCAGTGAGACAGGGGGCACGACAGATACGCAGTATATT.

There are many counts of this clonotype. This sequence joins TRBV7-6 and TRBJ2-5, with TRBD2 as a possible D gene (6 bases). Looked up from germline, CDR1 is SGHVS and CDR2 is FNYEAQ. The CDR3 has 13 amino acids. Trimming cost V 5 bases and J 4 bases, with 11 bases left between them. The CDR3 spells CASSRLVLETQYF. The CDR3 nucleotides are TGTGCCAGCAGCCGACTAGTACTAGAGACCCAGTACTTC.

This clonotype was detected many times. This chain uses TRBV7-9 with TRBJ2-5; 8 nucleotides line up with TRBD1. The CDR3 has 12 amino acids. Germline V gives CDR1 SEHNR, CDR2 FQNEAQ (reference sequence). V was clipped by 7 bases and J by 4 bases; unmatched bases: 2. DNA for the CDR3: TGTGCCAGCAAAACAGGGGGAGAGACCCAGTACTTC. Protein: CASKTGGETQYF.

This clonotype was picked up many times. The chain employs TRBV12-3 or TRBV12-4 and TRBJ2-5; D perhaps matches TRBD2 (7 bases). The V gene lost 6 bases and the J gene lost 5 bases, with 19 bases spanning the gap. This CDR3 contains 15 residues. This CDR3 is CASSTSAGALETQYF. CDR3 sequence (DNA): TGTGCCAGCAGCACCTCGGCGGGGGCCCTGGAGACCCAGTACTTC.

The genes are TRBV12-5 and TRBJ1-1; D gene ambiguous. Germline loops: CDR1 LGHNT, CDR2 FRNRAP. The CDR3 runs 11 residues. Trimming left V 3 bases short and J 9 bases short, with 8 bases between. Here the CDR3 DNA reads TGTGCTAGTGGTTTCGGGCAGAAAGCTTTCTTT. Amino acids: CASGFGQKAFF.

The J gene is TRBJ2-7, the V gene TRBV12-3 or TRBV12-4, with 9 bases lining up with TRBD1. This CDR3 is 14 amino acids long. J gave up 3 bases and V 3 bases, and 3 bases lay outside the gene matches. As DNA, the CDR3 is TGTGCCAGCAGTTTGGGGACAGGGCTCTACGAGCAGTACTTC. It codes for CASSLGTGLYEQYF.

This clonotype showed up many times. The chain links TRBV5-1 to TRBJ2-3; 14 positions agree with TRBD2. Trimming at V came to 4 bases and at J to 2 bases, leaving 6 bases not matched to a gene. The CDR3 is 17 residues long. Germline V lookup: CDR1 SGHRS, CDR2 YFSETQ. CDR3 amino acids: CASSLGLAGATTDTQYF. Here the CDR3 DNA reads TGCGCCAGCAGCCTGGGACTAGCGGGAGCCACCACAGATACGCAGTATTTT. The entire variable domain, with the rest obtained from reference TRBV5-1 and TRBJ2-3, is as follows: KAGVTQTPRYLIKTRGQQVTLSCSPISGHRSVSWYQQTPGQGLQFLFEYFSETQRNKGNFPGRFSGRQFSNSRSEMNVSTLELGDSALYLCASSLGLAGATTDTQYFGPGTRLTVL.